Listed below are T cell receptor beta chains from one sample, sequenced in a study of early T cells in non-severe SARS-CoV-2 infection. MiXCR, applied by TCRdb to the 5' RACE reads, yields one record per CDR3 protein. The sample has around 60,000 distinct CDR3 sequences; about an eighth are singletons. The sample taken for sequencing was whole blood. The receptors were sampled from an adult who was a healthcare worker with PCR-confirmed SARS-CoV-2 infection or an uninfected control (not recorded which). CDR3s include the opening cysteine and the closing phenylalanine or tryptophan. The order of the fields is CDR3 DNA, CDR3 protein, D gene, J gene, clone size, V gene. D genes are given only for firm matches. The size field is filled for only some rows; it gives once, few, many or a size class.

CDR3 DNA: TGTGCCAGTAGCAGATCAGGGTGGACGAACACTGAAGCTTTCTTT
CDR3 protein: CASSRSGWTNTEAFF
D gene: .
J gene: TRBJ1-1
clone size: .
V gene: TRBV19

CDR3 DNA: TGTGCCAGCAGTGATCTGGGGCGATCAGCTACAGATACGCAGTATTTT
CDR3 protein: CASSDLGRSATDTQYF
D gene: .
J gene: TRBJ2-3
clone size: few
V gene: TRBV6-1

CDR3 DNA: TGTGCCAGCAGCTTATACACTGAAGCTTTCTTT
CDR3 protein: CASSLYTEAFF
D gene: .
J gene: TRBJ1-1
clone size: .
V gene: TRBV28

CDR3 DNA: TGCAGTGCAGGGTGGGCTGGTAATTCACCCCTCCACTTT
CDR3 protein: CSAGWAGNSPLHF
D gene: .
J gene: TRBJ1-6
clone size: few
V gene: TRBV20-1

CDR3 DNA: TGCAGTGCTAGACCAGGACAGGTCTATAATTCACCCCTCCACTTT
CDR3 protein: CSARPGQVYNSPLHF
D gene: TRBD1
J gene: TRBJ1-6
clone size: few
V gene: TRBV20-1

CDR3 DNA: TGTGCCAGCAGCTCGGACAGGGGGAATTCACCCCTCCACTTT
CDR3 protein: CASSSDRGNSPLHF
D gene: TRBD1
J gene: TRBJ1-6
clone size: many
V gene: TRBV11-3

CDR3 DNA: TGTGCCAGCAGCTTACCACCCCTCACTAGCGGGGGCCGCCAGGGGCAGTACTTC
CDR3 protein: CASSLPPLTSGGRQGQYF
D gene: TRBD2
J gene: TRBJ2-7
clone size: .
V gene: TRBV7-2

CDR3 DNA: TGTGCCAGCAGCTCTTACAGGGCCCAGAACACTGAAGCTTTCTTT
CDR3 protein: CASSSYRAQNTEAFF
D gene: .
J gene: TRBJ1-1
clone size: many
V gene: TRBV7-9

CDR3 DNA: TGTGCCAGCAGTTTCCGGGCAGGGGGGATCGGAAACACCATATATTTT
CDR3 protein: CASSFRAGGIGNTIYF
D gene: TRBD1
J gene: TRBJ1-3
clone size: few
V gene: TRBV12-3/TRBV12-4

CDR3 DNA: TGTGCCAGCAGCTTCCCAGGGAAGAGCTCTGGAAACACCATATATTTT
CDR3 protein: CASSFPGKSSGNTIYF
D gene: .
J gene: TRBJ1-3
clone size: .
V gene: TRBV7-9

CDR3 DNA: TGTGCCAGCAGCTTGGAACTAGCGGGGGGCTATGAGCAGTTCTTC
CDR3 protein: CASSLELAGGYEQFF
D gene: TRBD2
J gene: TRBJ2-1
clone size: many
V gene: TRBV5-5

CDR3 DNA: TGTGCCAGCAGCGCCCGGGACCGGGGGAACGAGCAGTACTTC
CDR3 protein: CASSARDRGNEQYF
D gene: .
J gene: TRBJ2-7
clone size: many
V gene: TRBV7-8

CDR3 DNA: TGTGCCAGCAGCCGTTACCGGGAGAGCTCCTACAATGAGCAGTTCTTC
CDR3 protein: CASSRYRESSYNEQFF
D gene: .
J gene: TRBJ2-1
clone size: many
V gene: TRBV7-9

CDR3 DNA: TGCAGCGTTGAGTCGGACGTAAACTCTGGGGCCAACGTCCTGACTTTC
CDR3 protein: CSVESDVNSGANVLTF
D gene: .
J gene: TRBJ2-6
clone size: many
V gene: TRBV29-1

CDR3 DNA: TGTGCTAGCAGCTCGGGACGAAACGTCAGGGAGCTGTTTTTT
CDR3 protein: CASSSGRNVRELFF
D gene: .
J gene: TRBJ2-2
clone size: few
V gene: TRBV7-7

CDR3 DNA: TGCAGCGTTGGGCGGGGCGGCACAGATACGCAGTATTTT
CDR3 protein: CSVGRGGTDTQYF
D gene: .
J gene: TRBJ2-3
clone size: few
V gene: TRBV29-1

CDR3 DNA: TGTGCCAGCAGCAAACCCCCGGGGGGGCGACCTAGCGGGGGTGGGGCCTACGAGCAGTACTTC
CDR3 protein: CASSKPPGGRPSGGGAYEQYF
D gene: .
J gene: TRBJ2-7
clone size: .
V gene: TRBV21-1

CDR3 DNA: TGTGCCAGCACCCTGGGGCAGGGAAGTCGTTCACCCCTCCACTTT
CDR3 protein: CASTLGQGSRSPLHF
D gene: .
J gene: TRBJ1-6
clone size: .
V gene: TRBV7-9

CDR3 DNA: TGCAGTGCGCTGGGACAGGGGGCCACTGAAGCTTTCTTT
CDR3 protein: CSALGQGATEAFF
D gene: TRBD1
J gene: TRBJ1-1
clone size: few
V gene: TRBV20-1

CDR3 DNA: TGTGCCAGCAGTTTTGGGGATTCTAACTATGGCTACACCTTC
CDR3 protein: CASSFGDSNYGYTF
D gene: .
J gene: TRBJ1-2
clone size: few
V gene: TRBV27

CDR3 DNA: TGTGCCAGCAGCTTATTCCTGAACACTGAAGCTTTCTTT
CDR3 protein: CASSLFLNTEAFF
D gene: .
J gene: TRBJ1-1
clone size: few
V gene: TRBV7-3

CDR3 DNA: TGCAGCGTTGCCCAAAACAGGGGTAGCAGTCACGAGCAGTACTTC
CDR3 protein: CSVAQNRGSSHEQYF
D gene: TRBD1
J gene: TRBJ2-7
clone size: .
V gene: TRBV29-1

CDR3 DNA: TGCGCCAGCAGTGAGTCGCGACAGGGACAAAACATTCAGTACTTC
CDR3 protein: CASSESRQGQNIQYF
D gene: TRBD1
J gene: TRBJ2-4
clone size: .
V gene: TRBV10-1

CDR3 DNA: TGTGCCAGCAGCTTGATGACTATAGACTACGAGCAGTACTTC
CDR3 protein: CASSLMTIDYEQYF
D gene: .
J gene: TRBJ2-7
clone size: .
V gene: TRBV7-9

CDR3 DNA: TGCAGTGCTAGAGATCATGGCGGGTCCTACAATGAGCAGTTCTTC
CDR3 protein: CSARDHGGSYNEQFF
D gene: .
J gene: TRBJ2-1
clone size: .
V gene: TRBV20-1

CDR3 DNA: TGTGCCAGCAGGACGGTACTAGCGGGAGTCAATGAGCAGTTCTTC
CDR3 protein: CASRTVLAGVNEQFF
D gene: TRBD2
J gene: TRBJ2-1
clone size: many
V gene: TRBV6-2/TRBV6-3

CDR3 DNA: TGTGCCAGCAGTCCAGGACAGGTCTACGAGCAGTACTTC
CDR3 protein: CASSPGQVYEQYF
D gene: TRBD1
J gene: TRBJ2-7
clone size: many
V gene: TRBV6-5

CDR3 DNA: TGTGCCAGCAGCGCGGGACAGTTTAATGAAAAACTGTTTTTT
CDR3 protein: CASSAGQFNEKLFF
D gene: TRBD1
J gene: TRBJ1-4
clone size: .
V gene: TRBV9

CDR3 DNA: TGTGCCAGCAGCAAGACTAGCGGGGGGGCGGAGACCCAGTACTTC
CDR3 protein: CASSKTSGGAETQYF
D gene: TRBD2
J gene: TRBJ2-5
clone size: few
V gene: TRBV7-2

CDR3 DNA: TGTGCCAGCAGCTTCAATGAGAACACCATATATTTT
CDR3 protein: CASSFNENTIYF
D gene: .
J gene: TRBJ1-3
clone size: .
V gene: TRBV11-3

CDR3 DNA: TGCAGTGCTACGACTAGCGGGAGCTTTGCAGAGACCCAGTACTTC
CDR3 protein: CSATTSGSFAETQYF
D gene: TRBD2
J gene: TRBJ2-5
clone size: many
V gene: TRBV20-1

CDR3 DNA: TGTGCCAGCAGTTACGACGGCTACGAGCAGTACTTC
CDR3 protein: CASSYDGYEQYF
D gene: .
J gene: TRBJ2-7
clone size: many
V gene: TRBV6-5

CDR3 DNA: TGCGCCAGCAGCTTACGTTTGACCGGGAACACTGAAGCTTTCTTT
CDR3 protein: CASSLRLTGNTEAFF
D gene: .
J gene: TRBJ1-1
clone size: .
V gene: TRBV4-3

CDR3 DNA: TGCGCCAGCAGCCAGACAGGGGGCTTCGGCCAGCCCCAGCATTTT
CDR3 protein: CASSQTGGFGQPQHF
D gene: TRBD1
J gene: TRBJ1-5
clone size: many
V gene: TRBV5-1

CDR3 DNA: TGCGCCAGCAGGTGGAGCACAGATACGCAGTATTTT
CDR3 protein: CASRWSTDTQYF
D gene: .
J gene: TRBJ2-3
clone size: few
V gene: TRBV5-1

CDR3 DNA: TGTGCCAGCAGCTTCTGGGGACAGGAGGGTGAAAAACTGTTTTTT
CDR3 protein: CASSFWGQEGEKLFF
D gene: TRBD1
J gene: TRBJ1-4
clone size: .
V gene: TRBV7-9

CDR3 DNA: TGTGCCAGCAAGGCTCGGGACAGGGTTATCTACGAGCAGTACTTC
CDR3 protein: CASKARDRVIYEQYF
D gene: TRBD1
J gene: TRBJ2-7
clone size: .
V gene: TRBV27

CDR3 DNA: TGTGCCAGCAGTTTGGGGCGGGGGTACCAAGAGACCCAGTACTTC
CDR3 protein: CASSLGRGYQETQYF
D gene: TRBD2
J gene: TRBJ2-5
clone size: many
V gene: TRBV12-3/TRBV12-4

CDR3 DNA: TGCAGCGTTGGTCAGGGAAACTCCTACGAGCAGTACTTC
CDR3 protein: CSVGQGNSYEQYF
D gene: .
J gene: TRBJ2-7
clone size: once
V gene: TRBV29-1

CDR3 DNA: TGCAGTGCTAGAGGCCACCGGGACAGGGGAACCGGCGAGCAGTACTTC
CDR3 protein: CSARGHRDRGTGEQYF
D gene: TRBD1
J gene: TRBJ2-7
clone size: many
V gene: TRBV20-1

CDR3 DNA: TGCGCCAGCAGCTTGGCCTCCCGGGCTTCGGCGGGAGGGCGGCGTGAGCAGTTCTTC
CDR3 protein: CASSLASRASAGGRREQFF
D gene: TRBD2
J gene: TRBJ2-1
clone size: many
V gene: TRBV5-1

CDR3 DNA: TGTGCCAGCAGTCTAGCGGGGGGCGATGAGCAGTTCTTC
CDR3 protein: CASSLAGGDEQFF
D gene: TRBD2
J gene: TRBJ2-1
clone size: few
V gene: TRBV28

CDR3 DNA: TGTGCCAGCAGCTTAGGGGCGGGACGGCTGAACACTGAAGCTTTCTTT
CDR3 protein: CASSLGAGRLNTEAFF
D gene: .
J gene: TRBJ1-1
clone size: many
V gene: TRBV11-2

CDR3 DNA: TGCAGCGTTGTGTCCGGGGTCCATTACAATGAGCAGTTCTTC
CDR3 protein: CSVVSGVHYNEQFF
D gene: .
J gene: TRBJ2-1
clone size: few
V gene: TRBV29-1